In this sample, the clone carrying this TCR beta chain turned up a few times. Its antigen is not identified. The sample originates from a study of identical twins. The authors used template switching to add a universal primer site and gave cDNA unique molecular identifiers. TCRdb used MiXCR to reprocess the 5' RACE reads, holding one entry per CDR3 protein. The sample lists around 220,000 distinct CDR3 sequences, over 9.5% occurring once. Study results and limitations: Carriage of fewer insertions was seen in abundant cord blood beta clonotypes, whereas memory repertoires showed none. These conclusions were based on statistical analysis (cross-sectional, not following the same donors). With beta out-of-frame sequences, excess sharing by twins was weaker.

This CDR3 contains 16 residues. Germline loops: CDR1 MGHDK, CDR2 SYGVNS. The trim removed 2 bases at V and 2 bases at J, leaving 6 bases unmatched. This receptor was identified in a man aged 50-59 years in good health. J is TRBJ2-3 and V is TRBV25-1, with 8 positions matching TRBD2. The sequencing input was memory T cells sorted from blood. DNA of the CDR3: TGTGCCAGCAGTGAACTTACAGCGGGAGTCACAGATACGCAGTATTTT. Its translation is CASSELTAGVTDTQYF.